Listed below are T cell receptor beta chains from one sample, sequenced in a study of PD-1 blockade in classical Hodgkin lymphoma. Assay: immunoSEQ multiplex PCR; the TCRdb copy retains only in-frame clones and omits some. The sample yields about 97,000 clones, around four fifths seen once. Sample: peripheral blood mononuclear cells (PBMCs), taken at baseline. Every receptor here comes from a human donor with classical Hodgkin lymphoma. The conserved cysteine and the conserved F or W are not part of the CDR3 here. Not all rows give a size; the values are once, few, many and, for expanded clones, a class.

clone_size j_call v_call cdr3_aa
NA TRBJ2-5 TRBV2 ASTTGTRETQY
NA TRBJ1-2 TRBV28 ATTNTGYGGYT
NA TRBJ2-3 TRBV29-1 SGRPDGTDTQY
NA TRBJ1-5 TRBV5-1 ASRADSNQPQH
medium-sized TRBJ1-1 TRBV10-3 AISEIHRGDTEAF
NA TRBJ2-1 TRBV6-6 ASSSPGSYNEQF
NA TRBJ2-3 TRBV14 ASSQDWFRTDTQY
NA TRBJ2-1 TRBV28 ASRGTSGRRSYNEQF
few TRBJ2-1 TRBV13 ASRKDYSYNEQF
NA TRBJ2-2 TRBV10-2 ASSALLNTGELF
NA TRBJ2-7 TRBV5-1 ASSGQGIGYEQY
NA TRBJ1-4 TRBV4-2 ASSQDPLGQASNEKLF
NA TRBJ1-1 TRBV4-1 ASSQEHGTTEAF
NA TRBJ2-4 TRBV15 ATSRETTGAKNIQY
NA TRBJ2-7 TRBV19 ASSILGTESYEQY
NA TRBJ1-1 TRBV18 ASSPSQLNTEAF
NA TRBJ2-7 TRBV15 ATSPMGTPRYEQY
NA TRBJ1-1 TRBV19 ASSPSQGTRRNTEAF
NA TRBJ2-4 TRBV7-2 ASSLGLAGVAKNIQY
NA TRBJ1-1 TRBV19 ASSLGFRPTEAF
NA TRBJ2-1 TRBV19 ASSTPGRVGPNEQF
NA TRBJ1-1 TRBV28 ASRETGLEDAF
medium-sized TRBJ2-3 TRBV4-2 AGAGGPTDTQY
NA TRBJ2-5 TRBV7-3 ASSLFSPGETQY
once TRBJ2-5 TRBV15 ATSRDTSGETQY
NA TRBJ2-7 TRBV10-3 AISEGGSGDEQY